Below are 20 T cell receptor beta chains sequenced from a single sample in a study of T-cell memory formation after mild COVID-19. In TCRdb, the 5' RACE reads were re-called with MiXCR into one record per CDR3 protein. The sample includes more than 150,000 distinct CDR3 sequences, less than 20% of them seen just once. The sequencing sample was made of PBMCs or a T cell subset sorted from them (not recorded which). These receptors were obtained from a man between 18 and 35 years old who had mild COVID-19 (a few samples of this study predate the infection). Cell type and time point are not known.

The rearrangement links TRBV12-3 or TRBV12-4 to TRBJ1-1; 7 nucleotides agree with TRBD1. V lost 6 bases and J lost 3; bases outside the gene matches: 4. The CDR3 consists of 13 residues. The CDR3 DNA is TGTGCCAGCAGCTACGACAGGGACACTGAAGCTTTCTTT. This codes for CASSYDRDTEAFF.

This clonotype was found a few times. This chain uses TRBV7-6 with TRBJ1-1; 8 bases map to TRBD1. The V gene end was trimmed by 8 bases and the J gene end by 1 base; junction bases not matched to a gene: 3. CDR1 is SGHVS, CDR2 FNYEAQ, per germline. The CDR3 is 13 residues long. The CDR3 coding sequence is TGTGCCAGCGGACAGGGTCGGAACACTGAAGCTTTCTTT. Protein sequence: CASGQGRNTEAFF.

This clonotype was picked up a small number of times. This chain uses TRBV5-5 with TRBJ1-1; a weak D match, TRBD1 (5 bases). Germline CDR1 SGHKS, CDR2 YYEKEE (reference sequence). The CDR3 is 15 residues long. The V end lost 2 bases, the J end lost 0 bases, and 11 bases lay between the germline ends. CDR3: CASSLIRGLNTEAFF. Written as DNA, the CDR3 is TGTGCCAGCAGCTTAATCCGGGGGTTGAACACTGAAGCTTTCTTT.

This clonotype occurred a few times. The V call is TRBV15, the J call TRBJ2-4; the match to TRBD1 covers 8 bases. Germline CDR1 reads LNHNV; CDR2 reads YYDKDF (reference sequence). Trimming took 4 bases from V and 2 from J; bases not matched to a gene: 7. CDR3 length: 16 residues. CDR3 sequence reads: CATSIDRGSTKNIQYF. Written as DNA, the CDR3 is TGTGCCACCAGCATAGACAGGGGCAGTACCAAAAACATTCAGTACTTC.

This rearrangement joins TRBV12-3 or TRBV12-4 to TRBJ1-2; D is unresolved. V was pared by 10 bases and J by 2 bases, with 11 bases between. The CDR3 runs 12 residues. For the CDR3, the DNA is TGTGCCACCCGAGAGAGAAACTATGGCTACACCTTC. Protein product: CATRERNYGYTF.

In its sample, this clonotype was seen many times. The J gene is TRBJ1-2, the V gene TRBV12-3 or TRBV12-4, with a weak D call TRBD1 (5 bases). The CDR3 is made up of 13 amino acids. The germline V and J ends were trimmed by 3 bases and 7 bases, with 12 bases remaining between them. This CDR3 reads CASSLKTDGGYTF. Written as DNA, the CDR3 is TGTGCCAGCAGTTTGAAGACAGATGGTGGCTACACCTTC.

The V call is TRBV7-8, the J call TRBJ2-3; D is undetermined. Germline values: CDR1 SGHVS, CDR2 FQNEAQ. Trimming removed 2 bases at V and 0 bases at J, with 6 bases between. The CDR3 runs to 14 residues. DNA of the CDR3: TGTGCCAGCAGCTTAATTCCTAGCACAGATACGCAGTATTTT. Its translation is CASSLIPSTDTQYF.

This clonotype was found a few times. V and J are TRBV7-2 and TRBJ2-1; D gene ambiguous. This CDR3 has 15 residues. Per germline, CDR1 SGHTA and CDR2 FQGNSA. Trimming pared 2 bases from V and 6 bases from J, leaving 14 bases between. This CDR3 reads CASSLRVGRTNEQFF. The CDR3 bases are TGTGCCAGCAGCTTACGGGTAGGGCGGACCAATGAGCAGTTCTTC.

The chain carries TRBV5-1 and TRBJ2-1, with D possibly matching TRBD2 (6 bases). The CDR3 spans 18 residues. V dropped 6 bases and J dropped 1 base, with 23 bases sitting between them. Germline V CDR1 and CDR2: SGHRS, YFSETQ. CDR3 amino acids: CASTNARWGLVSYNEQFF. The CDR3 nucleotides read TGCGCCAGCACGAACGCCCGCTGGGGACTTGTATCCTACAATGAGCAGTTCTTC.

The chain has TRBV18 and TRBJ2-1, with 13 positions matching TRBD2. The J segment lost 4 bases and the V segment lost 0 bases, leaving 3 bases of the junction unmatched. The CDR3 is made up of 17 amino acids. Germline values: CDR1 KGHSH, CDR2 LQKENI. CDR3 residues: CASSPPGTSGAYNEQFF. The CDR3 DNA reads TGTGCCAGCTCACCACCCGGGACTAGCGGGGCTTACAATGAGCAGTTCTTC.

This clonotype was found a few times. The chain has TRBV7-8 and TRBJ1-4, with D hard to call. Per the germline V gene, CDR1 is SGHVS and CDR2 is FQNEAQ. The CDR3 contains 15 residues. V was clipped by 0 bases and J by 8 bases, with 13 bases between them. CDR3 residues: CASSLAPLVGEKLFF. CDR3 DNA sequence: TGTGCCAGCAGCTTAGCCCCATTGGTGGGGGAAAAACTGTTTTTT.

This clonotype occurred a few times. V gene TRBV4-3 combines with J gene TRBJ1-1; TRBD1 matches at 7 bases. The V and J ends lost 1 base and 1 base, in that order; junction bases with no gene match: 3. Germline loops: CDR1 LGHNA, CDR2 YSLEER. The CDR3 spans 15 residues. CDR3 DNA sequence: TGCGCCAGCAGCCAAGTCGACAGGGAGAACACTGAAGCTTTCTTT. Translation: CASSQVDRENTEAFF.

The chain joins TRBV7-9 to TRBJ2-7; 11 nucleotides align to TRBD1. Germline loops: CDR1 SEHNR, CDR2 FQNEAQ (reference sequence). The CDR3 sequence is 12 residues long. With V trimmed by 10 bases and J by 6 bases, 5 bases remained unmatched. The CDR3, as DNA: TGTGCCACCAAGGACAGGGGGCTCGAGCAGTACGTC. Its protein is CATKDRGLEQYV.

This chain uses TRBV5-1 with TRBJ2-5; tentative D call: TRBD2 (7 bases). The CDR3 length is 15 residues. Germline V gene sequence: CDR1 SGHRS, CDR2 YFSETQ. V dropped 2 bases and J dropped 3 bases, with 14 bases sitting between them. This chain's CDR3 is CASSLGGGPEETQYF. CDR3 DNA sequence: TGCGCCAGCAGCTTAGGGGGGGGGCCGGAAGAGACCCAGTACTTC.

This clonotype was seen more than once but under ten times. V is TRBV15 and J is TRBJ1-3; D remains ambiguous. The germline V gene has CDR1 LNHNV and CDR2 YYDKDF (reference sequence). V was clipped by 6 bases and J by 4 bases, with 10 bases between them. The CDR3 sequence is 13 residues long. CDR3 in amino acids: CATRPRAGNTIYF. Written as DNA, the CDR3 is TGTGCCACCAGGCCAAGGGCGGGAAACACCATATATTTT. The full variable domain, rest sourced from reference TRBV15 and TRBJ1-3, is DAMVIQNPRYQVTQFGKPVTLSCSQTLNHNVMYWYQQKSSQAPKLLFHYYDKDFNNEADTPDNFQSRRPNTSFCFLDIRSPGLGDTAMYLCATRPRAGNTIYFGEGSWLTVV.

This chain joins TRBV10-3 and TRBJ2-3, with D unresolved. Germline CDR1 is ENHRY and CDR2 is SYGVKD. The ends were cut back, 10 bases at V and 0 bases at J, with 11 bases in the middle. There are 13 residues in the CDR3. CDR3 sequence (DNA): TGTGCCACCTTGACACCTAGCACAGATACGCAGTATTTT. Its translation is CATLTPSTDTQYF.

This rearrangement joins TRBV20-1 to TRBJ2-4; perhaps TRBD1 as D (6 bases). CDR3 length equals 14 residues. Trimming removed 0 bases at V and 4 bases at J, with 10 bases between. Germline lookup yields CDR1 DFQATT and CDR2 SNEGSKA (reference sequence). CDR3 loop: CSARDYREKNIQYF. The DNA for the CDR3 is TGCAGTGCTAGAGATTACAGGGAGAAAAACATTCAGTACTTC.

This chain connects TRBV6-6 to TRBJ2-3; TRBD1 or TRBD2 may be the D gene (5 bases each). CDR3 length: 16 amino acids. The V end was cut by 2 bases, the J end by 4 bases, with 16 bases between. Germline assignment: CDR1 MNHNY and CDR2 SVGAGI (reference sequence). The CDR3 loop reads CASSYRGAKSSDTQYF. DNA of the CDR3: TGTGCCAGCAGTTACCGAGGGGCGAAAAGTTCAGATACGCAGTATTTT.

This clonotype was found many times. The chain has TRBV15 and TRBJ1-2; 8 bases are a match to TRBD1. Trimming at V came to 3 bases and at J to 6 bases, leaving 6 bases not matched to a gene. The germline V gene encodes CDR1 LNHNV and CDR2 YYDKDF (reference sequence). This CDR3 is 14 amino acids long. The CDR3 protein is CATSSRRGPNGYTF. Here the CDR3 DNA reads TGTGCCACCAGCAGCCGCAGGGGGCCGAATGGCTACACCTTC.

The sample holds a few counts of this clonotype. The chain has TRBV19 and TRBJ1-5; 8 bases are a match to TRBD1. Per germline, CDR1 LNHDA and CDR2 SQIVND (reference sequence). There are 15 residues in the CDR3. Germline trimming cut 10 bases from V and 0 bases from J; bases unmatched to any gene: 8. DNA for the CDR3: TGTGCCATCTCCGACAGGGGAAATAGCAATCAGCCCCAGCATTTT. Its translation: CAISDRGNSNQPQHF.